A single T cell receptor (beta chain) is shown here with its context. The antigen remains unidentified. Hyperthyroidism had been newly diagnosed in patients aged 18 to 65, and its duration was under 2 months. This entry belongs to a study of T cells in Graves' hyperthyroidism and ophthalmopathy. Points from the study as a whole: In blood, most of the thyroid clonotypes expanded above 0.001 were also present.

The CDR3 regions of TCR beta were amplified from RNA transcripts. The TCR CDR3 first-round RT-PCR relied on the HTBI primer set. Each CDR3 protein is one row after TCRdb ran MiXCR on the multiplex PCR reads. The table includes 75,000 to 100,000 distinct CDR3 sequences, around 52% detected once. What was sequenced was blood. This receptor was taken from a woman in her forties with Graves' hyperthyroidism.

The CDR3, as DNA: TGCAGCGTCGCCGGACTAGCGGGAGGCCCGGGGGAGACCCAGTACTTC. As protein: CSVAGLAGGPGETQYF. This chain uses TRBV29-1 with TRBJ2-5, with TRBD2 matching over 14 bases. This CDR3 comprises 16 residues. After removal of 6 bases from V and 5 bases from J, the junction contained 11 bases not matched to a gene. CDR1 is SQVTM and CDR2 is ANQGSEA in the germline V gene.